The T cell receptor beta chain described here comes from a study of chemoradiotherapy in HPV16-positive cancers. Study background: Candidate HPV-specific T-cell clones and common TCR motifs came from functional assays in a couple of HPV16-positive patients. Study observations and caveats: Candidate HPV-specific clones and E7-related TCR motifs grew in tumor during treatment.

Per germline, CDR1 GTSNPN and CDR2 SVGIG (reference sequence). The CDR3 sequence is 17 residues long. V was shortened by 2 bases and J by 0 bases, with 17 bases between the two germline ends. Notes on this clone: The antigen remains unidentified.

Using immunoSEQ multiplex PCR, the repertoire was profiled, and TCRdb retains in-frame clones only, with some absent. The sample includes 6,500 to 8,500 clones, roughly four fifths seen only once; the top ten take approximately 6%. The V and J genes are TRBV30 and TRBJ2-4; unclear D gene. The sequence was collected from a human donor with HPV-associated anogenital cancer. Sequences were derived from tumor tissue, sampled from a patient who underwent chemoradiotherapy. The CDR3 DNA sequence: TGTGCCTGGAGTTCGCCAAGGGATATTCTAGCCAAAAACATTCAGTACTTC. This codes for CAWSSPRDILAKNIQYF.